This entry describes one T cell receptor (beta chain). This entry is derived from a study of T cell responses to AZD1222 COVID-19 vaccine. This table comes from immunoSEQ multiplex PCR, and its TCRdb copy is limited to in-frame clones, with some not included. The sample consists of 50,000 to 70,000 clones, nearly 90% of them appearing once. V was shortened by 5 bases and J by 8 bases, with 24 bases between the two germline ends. This CDR3 comprises 17 residues. Germline CDR1 MNHNY, CDR2 SVGAGI (reference sequence). The sequence came from an adult who received the AZD1222 COVID-19 vaccine. This sample comprised peripheral blood, obtained 28 days after the second AZD1222 dose. The chain joins TRBV6-6 to TRBJ2-2; D is unresolved. The CDR3 bases are TGTGCCAGCAGTCAATCGAGTTCTAGGGCGATGAGGGGGGAGCTGTTTTTT. Translated: CASSQSSSRAMRGELFF.